A single sample is the source of the 22 T cell receptor beta chains below, sequenced in a study of cytomegalovirus exposure and HLA in healthy donors. Here immunoSEQ multiplex PCR was the method, and the copy in TCRdb shows in-frame clones only, minus some. The profile shows about 140,000 clones, about 80% of them singletons. Sequencing was done on a sample of PBMCs. The source is a man aged 30 to 39 in good health and CMV-seropositive.

As to this clone: The junction departs from germline at one end; a sequencing error may be responsible. V and J are TRBV15 and TRBJ1-2, with D hard to call. The germline CDR1 and CDR2 sequences are LNHNV and YYDKDF (reference sequence). The CDR3 length is 14 residues. The CDR3 loop is CATSKQRTNYGYTF. The CDR3 DNA follows: TGTGCCACAAGCAAACAGAGAACTAACTATGGCTACACCTTC.

The J gene is TRBJ1-1, the V gene TRBV30; the D gene is possibly TRBD1 (6 bases). V was cut by 4 bases and J by 1 base, with 10 bases left in between. The V gene's germline CDR1 is GTSNPN and CDR2 SVGIG (reference sequence). CDR3 length: 13 residues. The CDR3 loop is CAWKRGQNTEAFF. The CDR3 DNA follows: TGTGCCTGGAAAAGGGGACAGAACACTGAAGCTTTCTTT.

V is TRBV14 and J is TRBJ2-2, with 8 bases matching TRBD2. The CDR3 covers 15 residues. Losses at the gene ends were 4 bases for V and 5 bases for J; bases not matched to a gene: 6. Per germline, CDR1 SGHDN and CDR2 FVKESK. The CDR3 bases are TGTGCCAGCAGCCTCCGGACTAGCTCAACCGGGGAGCTGTTTTTT. This gives the protein CASSLRTSSTGELFF.

J is TRBJ1-6 and V is TRBV18; 8 bases agree with TRBD1. Trimming cost V 2 bases and J 7 bases; bases outside gene matches: 4. The CDR3 sequence is 15 residues long. Germline CDR1 KGHSH, CDR2 LQKENI. CDR3 in amino acids: CASSPGQGVNSPLHF. The CDR3 DNA reads as TGTGCCAGCTCACCAGGACAGGGCGTAAATTCACCCCTCCACTTT.

This clone was counted only a few times. The chain employs TRBV29-1 and TRBJ1-2; D call uncertain. Germline CDR1 is SQVTM and CDR2 is ANQGSEA. V was cut by 4 bases and J by 4 bases, with 7 bases left in between. The CDR3 length is 11 residues. The DNA of the CDR3 is TGCAGCGTTGCGGCTAGCTATGGCTACACCTTC. Translation gives CSVAASYGYTF.

V is TRBV7-4 and J is TRBJ1-2, with 8 positions matching TRBD1. V trimming: 7 bases; J trimming: 8 bases; junction bases outside the gene matches: 9. Germline assignment: CDR1 SGHVT and CDR2 SQSDAQ. The CDR3 runs to 13 residues. CDR3 nucleotides: TGTGCCAGCACGCTTCGGACAGGGCGCGGCTACACCTTC. The encoded protein is CASTLRTGRGYTF.

This sequence joins TRBV7-9 and TRBJ1-2; D is undetermined. This CDR3 is 12 amino acids long. Trimming pared 0 bases from V and 8 bases from J, leaving 7 bases between. CDR1 and CDR2 (germline): SEHNR, FQNEAQ (reference sequence). The DNA for the CDR3 is TGTGCCAGCAGCTTAGCGCCCGGGGGCTACACCTTC. As protein: CASSLAPGGYTF. Based on the CDR3 plus reference TRBV7-9 and TRBJ1-2, the full variable domain is DTGVSQNPRHKITKRGQNVTFRCDPISEHNRLYWYRQTLGQGPEFLTYFQNEAQLEKSRLLSDRFSAERPKGSFSTLEIQRTEQGDSAMYLCASSLAPGGYTFGSGTRLTVV.

This chain links TRBV7-9 with TRBJ2-2; TRBD1 is a possible D gene (5 bases). The ends were cut back, 5 bases at V and 4 bases at J, with 17 bases in the middle. This CDR3 comprises 16 residues. Germline V gene lookup returns CDR1 SEHNR and CDR2 FQNEAQ (reference sequence). The CDR3 protein is CASSPGQGPGTGELFF. The CDR3, as DNA: TGTGCCAGCAGCCCCGGACAAGGGCCTGGCACCGGGGAGCTGTTTTTT. The full variable domain, completed using reference TRBV7-9 and TRBJ2-2, is DTGVSQNPRHKITKRGQNVTFRCDPISEHNRLYWYRQTLGQGPEFLTYFQNEAQLEKSRLLSDRFSAERPKGSFSTLEIQRTEQGDSAMYLCASSPGQGPGTGELFFGEGSRLTVL.

This chain links TRBV6-6 with TRBJ2-7; 9 bases align to TRBD1. The V gene's germline CDR1 is MNHNY and CDR2 SVGAGI (reference sequence). The CDR3 has 16 residues. Trimming took 2 bases from V and 4 from J; bases not matched to a gene: 9. The CDR3 protein is CASSYAAQGALYEQYF. The CDR3 nucleotides are TGTGCCAGCAGTTACGCGGCACAGGGGGCCTTATACGAGCAGTACTTC.

J is TRBJ1-1 and V is TRBV6-5, with TRBD1 identical over 8 bases. The CDR3 spans 14 residues. Per the germline V gene, CDR1 is MNHEY and CDR2 is SVGAGI. The V and J ends lost 5 bases and 7 bases, in that order; junction bases with no gene match: 9. CDR3 loop: CASSPFRGQGEAFF. DNA for the CDR3: TGTGCCAGCAGTCCTTTCAGGGGGCAGGGTGAAGCTTTCTTT.

The chain employs TRBV7-9 and TRBJ1-1, with D unclear. The V end lost 5 bases, the J end lost 0 bases, and 10 bases lay between the germline ends. Germline V gives CDR1 SEHNR, CDR2 FQNEAQ (reference sequence). This CDR3 spans 14 amino acids. This CDR3 reads CASSTGGLNTEAFF. CDR3 DNA sequence: TGTGCCAGCAGCACGGGAGGGTTGAACACTGAAGCTTTCTTT.

V is TRBV5-6 and J is TRBJ2-7, with TRBD2 matching 12 bases. V lost 3 bases, J lost 1 base, and 8 bases stayed unmatched. Germline CDR1 SGHDT, CDR2 YYEEEE. CDR3 length: 17 residues. DNA for the CDR3: TGTGCCAGCAGCTCCACGGGACTAGCGGGTTTGTCCTACGAGCAGTACTTC. As protein: CASSSTGLAGLSYEQYF.

The chain combines TRBV19 with TRBJ1-2; D is uncertain. Germline lookup yields CDR1 LNHDA and CDR2 SQIVND (reference sequence). The V gene lost 3 bases and the J gene lost 4 bases, with 15 bases spanning the gap. CDR3 length equals 15 residues. CDR3 in amino acids: CASSMRSGSLYGYTF. In DNA, the CDR3 is TGTGCCAGTAGTATGCGTTCGGGGTCCCTCTATGGCTACACCTTC.

The chain links TRBV30 to TRBJ1-1, with 8 bases fitting TRBD1. J was trimmed by 3 bases and V by 5 bases; bases with no gene match: 5. The germline V gene has CDR1 GTSNPN and CDR2 SVGIG (reference sequence). The CDR3 is made up of 13 amino acids. CDR3 sequence reads: CAWGQGVDTEAFF. In nucleotides, the CDR3 is TGTGCCTGGGGACAGGGTGTGGACACTGAAGCTTTCTTT.

This clone was picked up one time. The genes are TRBV4-2 and TRBJ2-2; 7 bases align to TRBD1. Germline V CDR1 and CDR2: LGHNA, YNFKEQ. The CDR3 contains 16 residues. V was pared by 2 bases and J by 3 bases, with 6 bases of the junction left unmatched. CDR3 region: CASSQFPGQDTGELFF. The CDR3 bases are TGTGCCAGCAGCCAATTTCCAGGACAGGACACCGGGGAGCTGTTTTTT.

This chain links TRBV6-6 with TRBJ2-1; possibly TRBD1 for D (6 bases). Per the germline V gene, CDR1 is MNHNY and CDR2 is SVGAGI (reference sequence). This CDR3 spans 12 amino acids. Trimming removed 6 bases from V and 9 bases from J, with 12 bases in between. The CDR3 sequence: CASRLQGGEQFF. For the CDR3, the DNA is TGTGCCAGCAGGCTACAGGGTGGTGAGCAGTTCTTC.

The genes are TRBV7-3 and TRBJ2-1, with 13 nucleotides matching TRBD2. Germline assignment: CDR1 SGHTA and CDR2 FQGTGA. This CDR3 is 16 amino acids long. The ends lost 5 bases at V and 4 bases at J; junction bases unmatched: 5. CDR3 DNA sequence: TGTGCCAGCAGCCCTACTAGCGGGGGGGGGTACAATGAGCAGTTCTTC. Translating it yields CASSPTSGGGYNEQFF.

The chain has TRBV18 and TRBJ2-3; 9 positions agree with TRBD1. The germline V gene has CDR1 KGHSH and CDR2 LQKENI. V was clipped by 6 bases and J by 2 bases; unmatched bases: 9. This CDR3 is built from 16 residues. In DNA form, the CDR3 reads TGTGCCAGCTCCCGACAGGGGGGTGGTATCACAGATACGCAGTATTTT. Its protein is CASSRQGGGITDTQYF.

The chain uses TRBV27 and TRBJ1-4; D might be TRBD1 (6 bases). Between the trimmed V and J ends, which lost 2 bases and 7 bases, there was a span of 17 bases. CDR1 and CDR2 (germline): MNHEY, SMNVEV (reference sequence). This CDR3 has 16 amino acids. The CDR3 sequence is CASSLRAGARGEKLFF. The CDR3, as DNA: TGTGCCAGCAGTTTAAGGGCAGGGGCGAGAGGTGAAAAACTGTTTTTT. The variable domain in full, with the rest retrieved from reference TRBV27 and TRBJ1-4, is EAQVTQNPRYLITVTGKKLTVTCSQNMNHEYMSWYRQDPGLGLRQIYYSMNVEVTDKGDVPEGYKVSRKEKRNFPLILESPSPNQTSLYFCASSLRAGARGEKLFFGSGTQLSVL.

The chain uses TRBV6-5 and TRBJ2-7; D is possibly TRBD1 (7 bases). The V end lost 8 bases, the J end lost 1 base, and 18 bases lay between the germline ends. CDR1 is MNHEY, CDR2 SVGAGI, per germline. CDR3 length equals 15 residues. CDR3 sequence: CASGRSNRGSYEQYF. CDR3 DNA sequence: TGTGCCAGCGGGAGGTCGAACAGGGGATCCTACGAGCAGTACTTC.

The chain links TRBV7-3 to TRBJ1-1; no definite D call. The CDR3 length is 14 residues. CDR1 is SGHTA, CDR2 FQGTGA, per germline. Trimming took off 0 bases at V and 5 bases at J, with 10 bases between the two ends. The CDR3 nucleotides are TGTGCCAGCAGCTTAACGGTAAGCGGAACTGAAGCTTTCTTT. This sequence encodes CASSLTVSGTEAFF. Variable domain in full (rest from reference TRBV7-3 and TRBJ1-1): GAGVSQTPSNKVTEKGKYVELRCDPISGHTALYWYRQSLGQGPEFLIYFQGTGAADDSGLPNDRFFAVRPEGSVSTLKIQRTERGDSAVYLCASSLTVSGTEAFFGQGTRLTVV.

V usage is TRBV6-4 and J usage is TRBJ1-1; perhaps TRBD1 as D (5 bases). Trimming pared 8 bases from V and 4 bases from J, leaving 17 bases between. CDR3 length: 14 amino acids. Germline V CDR1 and CDR2: MRHNA, SNTAGT. The chain's CDR3 is CASWTRGESTEAFF. The CDR3 nucleotides read TGTGCCAGCTGGACTAGGGGCGAGAGCACTGAAGCTTTCTTT.